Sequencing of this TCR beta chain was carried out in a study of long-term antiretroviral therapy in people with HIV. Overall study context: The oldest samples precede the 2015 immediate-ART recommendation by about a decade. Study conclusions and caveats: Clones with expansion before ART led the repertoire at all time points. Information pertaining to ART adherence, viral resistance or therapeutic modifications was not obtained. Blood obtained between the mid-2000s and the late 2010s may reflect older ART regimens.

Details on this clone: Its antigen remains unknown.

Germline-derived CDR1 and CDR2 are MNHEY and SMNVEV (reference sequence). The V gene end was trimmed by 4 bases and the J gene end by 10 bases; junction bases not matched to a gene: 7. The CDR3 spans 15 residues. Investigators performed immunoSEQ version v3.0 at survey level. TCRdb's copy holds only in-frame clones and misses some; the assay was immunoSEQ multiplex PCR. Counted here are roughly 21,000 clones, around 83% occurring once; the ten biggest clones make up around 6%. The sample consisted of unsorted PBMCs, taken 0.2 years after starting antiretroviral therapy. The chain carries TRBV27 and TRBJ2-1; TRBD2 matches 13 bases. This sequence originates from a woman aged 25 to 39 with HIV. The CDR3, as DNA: TGTGCCAGCAGTTATGGACTAGCGGGGGCCCTAGAGCAGTTCTTC. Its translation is CASSYGLAGALEQFF.